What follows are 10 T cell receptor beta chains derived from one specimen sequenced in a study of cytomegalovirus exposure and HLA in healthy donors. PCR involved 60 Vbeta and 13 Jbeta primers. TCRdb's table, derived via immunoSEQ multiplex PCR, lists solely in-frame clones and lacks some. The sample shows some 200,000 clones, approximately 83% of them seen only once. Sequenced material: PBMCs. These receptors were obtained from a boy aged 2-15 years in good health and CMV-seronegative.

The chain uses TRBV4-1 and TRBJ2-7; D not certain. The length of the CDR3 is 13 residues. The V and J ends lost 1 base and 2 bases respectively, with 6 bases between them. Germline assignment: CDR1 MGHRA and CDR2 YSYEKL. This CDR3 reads CASSQVETYEQYF. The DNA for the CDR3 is TGCGCCAGCAGCCAAGTAGAAACCTACGAGCAGTACTTC.

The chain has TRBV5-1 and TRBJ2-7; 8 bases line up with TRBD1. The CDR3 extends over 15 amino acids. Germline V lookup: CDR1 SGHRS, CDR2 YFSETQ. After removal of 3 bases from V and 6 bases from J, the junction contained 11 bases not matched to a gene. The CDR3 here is CASSSPDRGRGEQYF. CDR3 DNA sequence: TGCGCCAGCAGCTCGCCCGACAGGGGAAGAGGCGAGCAGTACTTC.

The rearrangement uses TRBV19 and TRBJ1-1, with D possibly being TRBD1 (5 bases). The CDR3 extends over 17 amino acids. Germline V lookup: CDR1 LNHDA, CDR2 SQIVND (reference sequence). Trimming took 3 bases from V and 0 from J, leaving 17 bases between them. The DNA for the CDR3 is TGTGCCAGTAGTATGCGACAGTCGAGCCTCCTGAACACTGAAGCTTTCTTT. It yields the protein CASSMRQSSLLNTEAFF.

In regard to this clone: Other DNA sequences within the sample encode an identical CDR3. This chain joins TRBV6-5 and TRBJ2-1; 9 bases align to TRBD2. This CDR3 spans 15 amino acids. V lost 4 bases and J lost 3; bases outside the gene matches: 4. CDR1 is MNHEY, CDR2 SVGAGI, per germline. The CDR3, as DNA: TGTGCCAGCAGTTCTGGGACTAGCAGCTACAATGAGCAGTTCTTC. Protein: CASSSGTSSYNEQFF.

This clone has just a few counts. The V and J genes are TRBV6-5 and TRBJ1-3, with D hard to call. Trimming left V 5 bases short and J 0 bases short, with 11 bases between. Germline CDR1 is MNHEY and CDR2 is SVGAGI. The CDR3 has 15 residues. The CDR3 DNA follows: TGTGCCAGCAGTGCGGACGGGGACTCTGGAAACACCATATATTTT. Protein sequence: CASSADGDSGNTIYF.

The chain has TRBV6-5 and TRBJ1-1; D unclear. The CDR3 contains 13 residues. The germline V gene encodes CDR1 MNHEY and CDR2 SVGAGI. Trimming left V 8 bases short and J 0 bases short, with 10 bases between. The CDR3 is CASLRELNTEAFF. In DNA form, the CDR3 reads TGTGCCAGCCTAAGGGAGCTGAACACTGAAGCTTTCTTT.

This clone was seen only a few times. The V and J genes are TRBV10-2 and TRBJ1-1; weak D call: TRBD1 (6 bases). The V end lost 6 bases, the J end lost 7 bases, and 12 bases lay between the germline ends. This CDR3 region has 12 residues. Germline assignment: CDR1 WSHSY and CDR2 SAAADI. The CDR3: CASSEQGGEAFF. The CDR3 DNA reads TGCGCCAGCAGCGAACAGGGCGGTGAAGCTTTCTTT.

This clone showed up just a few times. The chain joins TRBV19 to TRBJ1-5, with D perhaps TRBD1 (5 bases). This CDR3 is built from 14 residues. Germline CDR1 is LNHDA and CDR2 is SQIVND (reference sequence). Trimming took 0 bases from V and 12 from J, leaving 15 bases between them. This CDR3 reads CASSIDRWTSFQHF. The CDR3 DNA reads TGTGCCAGTAGTATAGATCGCTGGACATCCTTCCAGCATTTT. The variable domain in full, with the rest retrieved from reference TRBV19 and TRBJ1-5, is DGGITQSPKYLFRKEGQNVTLSCEQNLNHDAMYWYRQDPGQGLRLIYYSQIVNDFQKGDIAEGYSVSREKKESFPLTVTSAQKNPTAFYLCASSIDRWTSFQHFGDGTRLSIL.

The CDR3 nucleotides are TGTGCCAGCAGACCCCGGGGACAGGGGTACAATGAGCAGTTCTTC. Translated, it gives CASRPRGQGYNEQFF. J is TRBJ2-1 and V is TRBV6-5; TRBD1 matches at 10 bases. Germline loops: CDR1 MNHEY, CDR2 SVGAGI. The length of the CDR3 is 15 residues. Trimming removed 6 bases from V and 4 bases from J; junction bases left unmatched: 6.

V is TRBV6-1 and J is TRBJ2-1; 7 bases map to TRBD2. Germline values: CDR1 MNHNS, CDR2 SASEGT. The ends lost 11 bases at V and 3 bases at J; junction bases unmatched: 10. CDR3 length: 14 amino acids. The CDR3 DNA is TGTGCCGGTCGGCCGGGAGGACACTACAATGAGCAGTTCTTC. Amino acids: CAGRPGGHYNEQFF.